This TCR beta chain was found in a study of Tregs in tolerant kidney transplant recipients. CDR3 length: 21 amino acids. V lost 0 bases, J lost 0 bases, and 13 bases stayed unmatched. Germline loops: CDR1 ENHRY, CDR2 SYGVKD. Profiling relied on immunoSEQ multiplex PCR, and the TCRdb table lists in-frame clones only, not all of them. The sample has some 100,000 clones, 92% seen once. About this clone itself: Antigen specificity is unknown.

Unstimulated Tregs (CD4+CD25+CD127-) and CD4+CD25- non-Tregs were sorted from PBMCs. Findings and limits, study-wide: Few patients were studied, so findings need validation in larger groups. No direct test of biological reproducibility was done here.

The TCR comes from a human donor in good health. The specimen sequenced was CD4+ T cells from blood. This chain connects TRBV10-3 to TRBJ2-1; 11 nucleotides agree with TRBD2. CDR3 in DNA: TGTGCCATCAGTGAGTCGGGAGGGGCCCTAGCGGGGGGAAGCTCCTACAATGAGCAGTTCTTC. Protein product: CAISESGGALAGGSSYNEQFF.